This TCR beta chain was captured in a study of vaccination and CD4 T cells after COVID-19 (dated by TCRdb to between 2021 and 2024). Regarding the complete study: The convalescent cohort comprised six males and four females, including two Hispanic individuals, seven Caucasians, two Asians and one multiracial person. Each participant got two doses of either the Pfizer-BioNTech BNT162b2 vaccine (n=8) or the Moderna mRNA-1273 vaccine (n=2). Post-COVID blood samples from convalescent patients were collected a median of roughly 100 days after diagnosis, with a range of roughly 30 to 161 days. Post-vaccine blood samples were collected a median of about 66 days after the second vaccine dose, ranging from roughly 12 to 241 days. Overlapping spike peptide pools from SARS-CoV-2 and from the common cold coronaviruses HCoV-NL63, HCoV-OC43 and HCoV-229E were used as culture stimuli. Control cultures received a CEFX viral epitope pool as the positive control, an HIV-1 Nef peptide pool as the negative control, or no peptide. In over 8 COVID-19 convalescent patients and a handful of infection-naive healthy vaccine recipients, researchers compared the spike-specific CD4+ TCR repertoire from before mRNA vaccination with the repertoire from after. At the TCR clonotype level, an earlier paper using these donors assessed memory CD4+ T cell crossreactivity between SARS-CoV-2 and common cold coronavirus spike proteins. What the work shows at the level of the full study, not this receptor alone: Only a relatively small number of convalescent patients were included in the study, and early timepoints following natural infection were not analyzed. Of the vaccine-specific clones found in convalescent patients, nearly all (304 of 307) were mono-reactive for SARS-CoV-2 spike instead of being cross-reactive with common cold coronaviruses. Although the median number of SARS-CoV-2-reactive clonotypes went up from fewer than 25 after infection to some 38 after vaccination, the increase was not significant. Among the post-vaccine SARS-CoV-2-reactive clones in convalescent patients, a median around 90% showed up only after vaccination, which suggests vaccine-specific priming.

Relative to its sample, this clonotype is medium-sized (0.01 to 0.1%). Its target antigen remains unknown. Base quality data are lacking; no much larger clone is found one base away. Preparation of the library involved PCR. TCR sequencing of DNA from cultured CD4+ T cells used the Oncomine TCR Beta short-read assay at the Johns Hopkins FTIC core. Genomic DNA was extracted from the cultured CD4+ T cells with the QIAamp micro DNA kit. Oncomine TCR Beta libraries from cultured CD4+ T cells were pooled using unique dual indexes and sequenced on an Illumina iSeq 100. Per the original workflow: Non-productive sequences were filtered out, and CDR3s that did not start with C, did not end with F or W, or were shorter than 7 amino acids were discarded. Antigen-specific clonotypes were identified with the MANAFEST web application by comparing peptide-stimulated wells with reference and other culture wells. Positive clones required FDR below 0.05, an odds ratio above 5, and productive frequency above 0.1% in at least two of three replicate wells. Cross-reactive clonotypes were defined as significantly expanded in both SARS-CoV-2 spike wells and at least one common cold coronavirus spike condition. Using R version 3.6.1, CDR3 homology was evaluated through Levenshtein distances (stringdist) along with unrooted phylogenetic trees (ape). The public reads were reprocessed in TCRdb via fastp at Q25 and MiXCR, keeping in-frame beta chains. CDR3 protein duplicates are merged, each entry listing the most common genes and DNA. Clone size and V and J calls follow TCRdb, not the original study. The table for this sample lists thousands of distinct CDR3 sequences; about half of them were counted only once. About 17% of the sample is taken by the ten largest.

Read against the paper, the sample's treatment or condition label means: approximately 10-day PBMC culture with coronavirus spike peptide pools or control peptides (ViraFEST assay). CD4+ T cells from unexposed donors were collected before the COVID-19 pandemic (2011-2018). To expand antigen-specific T cells with peptide pools and then pick out the expanded clonotypes through TCR sequencing, the study relied on the ViraFEST assay. PBMCs were cultured at roughly 1.9 million per well in IMDM supplemented with 5% human AB serum and about 9.5 IU/ml IL-2, with about 11 ug/ml peptide pools added. On days 3 and 7, half of the culture medium was replaced with fresh IL-2-containing medium. CD4+ T cells were isolated after 10 days of culture through negative selection using the EasySep CD4+ T cell isolation kit. Unexposed donor CD4+ T cells were tested for reactivity to SARS-CoV-2 S and N and four common cold coronavirus spike pools, as cell number allowed. Ficoll-Paque Plus gradient centrifugation was used to isolate PBMCs from whole blood, and the isolated PBMCs were then either used fresh or cryopreserved at -140C. Culture conditions were generally each tested in triplicate wells. The leukapheresis product used for the unexposed donors was purchased from a commercial source.

This TCR came from a human donor in good health. What was sequenced was CD4+ T cells from blood, cultured in vitro.

The CDR3 corresponds to CASSYSECHDNQPQHF. The sequenced DNA is TGTGCCAGCAGTTACTCAGAGTGCCATGACAATCAGCCCCAGCATTTT. The chain uses TRBV6-8 and TRBJ1-5; too little of a D gene remains to name it. V was cut back by 0 bases and J by 3 bases, leaving a gap of 12 bases between them. CDR3 length: 16 amino acids, cysteine to phenylalanine. Only the CDR3 region is kept as DNA, spanning 48 bases read in frame from base 1. According to the germline V gene, CDR1 reads MNHGY and CDR2 reads SAAAGT.